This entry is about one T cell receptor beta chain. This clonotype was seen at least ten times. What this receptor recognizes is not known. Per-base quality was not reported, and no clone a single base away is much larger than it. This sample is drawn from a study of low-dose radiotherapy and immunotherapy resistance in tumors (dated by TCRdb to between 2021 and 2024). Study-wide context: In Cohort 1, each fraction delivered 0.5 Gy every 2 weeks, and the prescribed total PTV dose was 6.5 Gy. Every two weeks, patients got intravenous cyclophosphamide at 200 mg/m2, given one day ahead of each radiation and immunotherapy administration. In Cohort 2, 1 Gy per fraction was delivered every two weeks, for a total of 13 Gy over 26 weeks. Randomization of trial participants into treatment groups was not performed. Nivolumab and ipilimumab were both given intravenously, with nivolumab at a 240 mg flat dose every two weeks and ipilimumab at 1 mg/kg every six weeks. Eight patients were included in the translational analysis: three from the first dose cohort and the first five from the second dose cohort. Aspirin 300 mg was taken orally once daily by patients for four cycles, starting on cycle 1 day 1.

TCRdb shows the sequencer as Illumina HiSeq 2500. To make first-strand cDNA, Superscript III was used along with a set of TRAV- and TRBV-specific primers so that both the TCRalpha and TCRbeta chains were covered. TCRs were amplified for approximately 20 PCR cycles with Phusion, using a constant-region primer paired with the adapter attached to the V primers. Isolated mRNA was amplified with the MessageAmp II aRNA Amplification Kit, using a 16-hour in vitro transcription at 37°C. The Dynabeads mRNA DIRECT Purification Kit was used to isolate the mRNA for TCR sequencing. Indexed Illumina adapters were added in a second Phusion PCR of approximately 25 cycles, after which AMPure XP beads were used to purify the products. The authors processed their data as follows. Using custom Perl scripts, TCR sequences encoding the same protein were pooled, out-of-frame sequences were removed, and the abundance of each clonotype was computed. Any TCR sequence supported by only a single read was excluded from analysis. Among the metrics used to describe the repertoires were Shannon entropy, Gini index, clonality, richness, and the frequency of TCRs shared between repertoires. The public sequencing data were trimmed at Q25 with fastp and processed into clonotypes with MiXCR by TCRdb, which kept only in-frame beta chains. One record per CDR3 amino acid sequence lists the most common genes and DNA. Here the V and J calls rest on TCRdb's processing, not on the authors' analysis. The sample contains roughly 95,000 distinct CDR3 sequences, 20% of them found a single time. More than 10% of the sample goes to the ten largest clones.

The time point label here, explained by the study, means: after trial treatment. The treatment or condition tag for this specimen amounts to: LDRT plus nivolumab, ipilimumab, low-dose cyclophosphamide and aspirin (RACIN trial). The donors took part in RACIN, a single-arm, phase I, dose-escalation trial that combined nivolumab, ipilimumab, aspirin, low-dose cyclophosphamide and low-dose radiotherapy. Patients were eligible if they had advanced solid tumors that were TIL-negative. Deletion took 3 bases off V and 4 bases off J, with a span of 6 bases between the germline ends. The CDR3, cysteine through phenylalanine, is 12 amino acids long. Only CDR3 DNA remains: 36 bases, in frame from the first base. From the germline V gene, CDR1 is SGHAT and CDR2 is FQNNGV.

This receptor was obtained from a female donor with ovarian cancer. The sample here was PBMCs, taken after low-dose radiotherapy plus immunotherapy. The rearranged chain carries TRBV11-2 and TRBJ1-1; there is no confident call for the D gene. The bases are TGTGCCAGCAGCTTTGGTGGCACTGAAGCTTTCTTT. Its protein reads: CASSFGGTEAFF. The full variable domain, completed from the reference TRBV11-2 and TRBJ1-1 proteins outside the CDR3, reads EAGVAQSPRYKIIEKRQSVAFWCNPISGHATLYWYQQILGQGPKLLIQFQNNGVVDDSQLPKDRFSAERLKGVDSTLKIQPAKLEDSAVYLCASSFGGTEAFFGQGTRLTVV.